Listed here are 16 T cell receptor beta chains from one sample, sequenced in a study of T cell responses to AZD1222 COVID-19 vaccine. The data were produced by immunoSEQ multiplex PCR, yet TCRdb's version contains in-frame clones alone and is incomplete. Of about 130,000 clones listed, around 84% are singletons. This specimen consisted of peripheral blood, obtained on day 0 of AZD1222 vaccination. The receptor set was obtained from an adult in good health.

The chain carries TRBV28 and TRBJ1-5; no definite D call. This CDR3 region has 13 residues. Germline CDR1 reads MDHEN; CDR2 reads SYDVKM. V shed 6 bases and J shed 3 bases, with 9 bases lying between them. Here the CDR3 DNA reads TGTGCCAGCAGGAAGGGCCCCAATCAGCCCCAGCATTTT. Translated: CASRKGPNQPQHF.

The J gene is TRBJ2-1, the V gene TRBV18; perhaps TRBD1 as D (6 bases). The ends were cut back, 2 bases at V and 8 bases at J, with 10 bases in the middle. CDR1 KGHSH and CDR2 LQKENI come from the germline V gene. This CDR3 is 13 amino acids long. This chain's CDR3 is CASSPGQRDEQFF. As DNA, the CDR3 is TGTGCCAGCTCACCAGGACAGCGCGATGAGCAGTTCTTC.

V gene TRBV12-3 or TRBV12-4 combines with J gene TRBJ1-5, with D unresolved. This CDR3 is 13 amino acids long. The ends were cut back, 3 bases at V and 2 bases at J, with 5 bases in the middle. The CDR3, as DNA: TGTGCCAGCAGTTTCCGGGGCAATCAGCCCCAGCATTTT. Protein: CASSFRGNQPQHF.

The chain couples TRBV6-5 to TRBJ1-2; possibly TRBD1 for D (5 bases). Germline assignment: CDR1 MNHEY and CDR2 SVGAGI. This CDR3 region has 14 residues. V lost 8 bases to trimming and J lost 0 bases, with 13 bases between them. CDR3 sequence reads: CASGPGSSNYGYTF. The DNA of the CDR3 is TGTGCCAGCGGTCCAGGGTCGTCTAACTATGGCTACACCTTC.

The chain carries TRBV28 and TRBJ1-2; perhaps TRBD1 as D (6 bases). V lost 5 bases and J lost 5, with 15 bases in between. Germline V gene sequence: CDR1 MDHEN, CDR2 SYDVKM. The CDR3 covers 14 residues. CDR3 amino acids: CASSNAGEGYGYTF. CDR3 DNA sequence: TGTGCCAGCAGTAACGCAGGGGAGGGGTATGGCTACACCTTC.

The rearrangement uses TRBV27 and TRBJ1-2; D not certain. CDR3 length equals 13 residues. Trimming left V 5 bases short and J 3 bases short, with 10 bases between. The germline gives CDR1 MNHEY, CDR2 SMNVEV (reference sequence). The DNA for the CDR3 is TGTGCCAGCAGTCGTTCGGCGGACTATGGCTACACCTTC. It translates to CASSRSADYGYTF.

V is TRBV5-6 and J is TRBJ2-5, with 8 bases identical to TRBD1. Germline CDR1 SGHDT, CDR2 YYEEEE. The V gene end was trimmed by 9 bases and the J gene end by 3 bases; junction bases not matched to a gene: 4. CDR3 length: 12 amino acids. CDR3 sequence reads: CATKDREETQYF. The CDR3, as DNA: TGTGCCACAAAGGACAGGGAAGAGACCCAGTACTTC.

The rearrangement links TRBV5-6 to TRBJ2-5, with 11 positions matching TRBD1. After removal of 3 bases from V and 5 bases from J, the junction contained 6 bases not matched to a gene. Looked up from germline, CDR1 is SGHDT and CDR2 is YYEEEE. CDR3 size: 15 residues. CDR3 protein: CASSWRTGGRETQYF. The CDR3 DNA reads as TGTGCCAGCAGCTGGCGGACAGGGGGCCGTGAGACCCAGTACTTC.

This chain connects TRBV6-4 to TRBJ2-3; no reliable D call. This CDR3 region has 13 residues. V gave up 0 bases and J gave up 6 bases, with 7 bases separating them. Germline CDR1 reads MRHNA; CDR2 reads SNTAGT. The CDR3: CASSDSLGDTQYF. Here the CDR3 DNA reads TGTGCCAGCAGTGACTCCTTGGGGGATACGCAGTATTTT.

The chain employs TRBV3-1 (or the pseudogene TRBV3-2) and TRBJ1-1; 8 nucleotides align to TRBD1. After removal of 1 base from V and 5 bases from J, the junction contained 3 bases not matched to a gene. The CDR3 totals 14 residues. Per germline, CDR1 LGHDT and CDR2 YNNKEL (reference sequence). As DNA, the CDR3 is TGTGCCAGCAGCCAAGGGACAGGGATAACTGAAGCTTTCTTT. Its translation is CASSQGTGITEAFF.

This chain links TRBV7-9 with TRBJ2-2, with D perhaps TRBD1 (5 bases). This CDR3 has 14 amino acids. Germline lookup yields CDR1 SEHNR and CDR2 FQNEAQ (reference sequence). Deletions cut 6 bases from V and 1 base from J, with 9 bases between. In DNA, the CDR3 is TGTGCCAGCAGTGTTCAGGGGAACACCGGGGAGCTGTTTTTT. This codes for CASSVQGNTGELFF.

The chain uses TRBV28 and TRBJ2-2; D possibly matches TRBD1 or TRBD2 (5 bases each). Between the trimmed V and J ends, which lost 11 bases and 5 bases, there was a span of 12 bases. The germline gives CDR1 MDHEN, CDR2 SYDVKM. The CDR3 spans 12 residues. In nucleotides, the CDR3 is TGTGCCCTAGGTGGGGGTACCGGGGAGCTGTTTTTT. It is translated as CALGGGTGELFF.

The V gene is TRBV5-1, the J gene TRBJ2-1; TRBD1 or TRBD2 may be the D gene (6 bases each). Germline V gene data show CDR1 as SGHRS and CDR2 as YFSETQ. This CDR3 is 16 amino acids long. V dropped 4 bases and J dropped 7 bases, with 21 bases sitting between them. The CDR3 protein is CASSGGGPSFGNEQFF. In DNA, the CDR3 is TGCGCCAGCAGCGGAGGGGGACCCTCCTTCGGGAATGAGCAGTTCTTC. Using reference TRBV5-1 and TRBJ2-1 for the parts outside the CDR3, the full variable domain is KAGVTQTPRYLIKTRGQQVTLSCSPISGHRSVSWYQQTPGQGLQFLFEYFSETQRNKGNFPGRFSGRQFSNSRSEMNVSTLELGDSALYLCASSGGGPSFGNEQFFGPGTRLTVL.

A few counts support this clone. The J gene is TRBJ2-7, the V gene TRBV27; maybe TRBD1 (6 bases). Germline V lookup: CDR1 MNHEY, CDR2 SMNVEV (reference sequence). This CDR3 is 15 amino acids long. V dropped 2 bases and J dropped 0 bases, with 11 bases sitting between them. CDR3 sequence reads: CASSLVGTSSYEQYF. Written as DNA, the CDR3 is TGTGCCAGCAGTTTAGTAGGGACAAGCTCCTACGAGCAGTACTTC.

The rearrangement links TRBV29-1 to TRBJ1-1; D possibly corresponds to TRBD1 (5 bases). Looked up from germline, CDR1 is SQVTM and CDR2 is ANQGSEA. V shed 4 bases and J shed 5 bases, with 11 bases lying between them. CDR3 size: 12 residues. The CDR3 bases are TGCAGCGTTGTGGGGGTACGGACTGAAGCTTTCTTT. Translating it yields CSVVGVRTEAFF. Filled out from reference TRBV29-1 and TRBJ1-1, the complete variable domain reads SAVISQKPSRDICQRGTSLTIQCQVDSQVTMMFWYRQQPGQSLTLIATANQGSEATYESGFVIDKFPISRPNLTFSTLTVSNMSPEDSSIYLCSVVGVRTEAFFGQGTRLTVV.

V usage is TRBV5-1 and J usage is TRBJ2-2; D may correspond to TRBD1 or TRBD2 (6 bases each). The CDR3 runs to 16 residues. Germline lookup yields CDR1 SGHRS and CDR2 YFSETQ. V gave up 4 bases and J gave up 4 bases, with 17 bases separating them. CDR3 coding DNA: TGCGCCAGCAGCCCCGGTGGGGGGCTGGGCACCGGGGAGCTGTTTTTT. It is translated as CASSPGGGLGTGELFF.